This T cell receptor beta chain was captured by sequencing in a study of identical twins. Study-wide results and limits: Cord blood beta clonotypes present at high abundance carried fewer insertions; no such pattern appeared in memory repertoires.

This clonotype was counted only a few times. Its antigen is not identified. A universal primer site was created by template switching, with the cDNA bearing unique molecular identifiers. TCRdb passed the 5' RACE reads through MiXCR, listing each CDR3 protein once. The sample has 200,000 or so distinct CDR3 sequences; about 15% are singletons. This sample was also put to use in a study of T cells expressing NK-cell markers. That source reports: Each TCR beta repertoire originated in sorted T cells that were CD3+CD56+NKG2C+, CD3+CD56+NKG2C- or CD3+CD56-NKG2C+. One of the eight sequenced donors was seronegative, whereas the other seven were HCMV-seropositive.

What was sequenced was CD8+ T cells sorted from blood. The TCR was taken from a woman aged 18 to 35 in good health.

The DNA for the CDR3 is TGTGCCAGCAGTGGATTAGGCGGTCCTGGTTCGGAGCAGTTCTTC. It encodes CASSGLGGPGSEQFF. The chain is built from TRBV9 and TRBJ2-1; no clear D gene. V was cut by 5 bases and J by 10 bases, with 22 bases left in between. The germline gives CDR1 SGDLS, CDR2 YYNGEE. The CDR3 is 15 amino acids.